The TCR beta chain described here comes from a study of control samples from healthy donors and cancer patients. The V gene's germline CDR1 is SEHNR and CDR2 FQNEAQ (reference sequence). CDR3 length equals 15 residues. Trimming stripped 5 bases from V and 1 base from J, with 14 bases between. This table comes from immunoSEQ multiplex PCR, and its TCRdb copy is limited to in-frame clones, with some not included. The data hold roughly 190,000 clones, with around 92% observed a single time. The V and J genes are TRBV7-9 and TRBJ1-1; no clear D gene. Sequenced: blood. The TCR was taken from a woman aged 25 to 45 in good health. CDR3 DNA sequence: TGTGCCAGCAGCCGAGAGGGTCTCTCGAACACTGAAGCTTTCTTT. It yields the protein CASSREGLSNTEAFF.